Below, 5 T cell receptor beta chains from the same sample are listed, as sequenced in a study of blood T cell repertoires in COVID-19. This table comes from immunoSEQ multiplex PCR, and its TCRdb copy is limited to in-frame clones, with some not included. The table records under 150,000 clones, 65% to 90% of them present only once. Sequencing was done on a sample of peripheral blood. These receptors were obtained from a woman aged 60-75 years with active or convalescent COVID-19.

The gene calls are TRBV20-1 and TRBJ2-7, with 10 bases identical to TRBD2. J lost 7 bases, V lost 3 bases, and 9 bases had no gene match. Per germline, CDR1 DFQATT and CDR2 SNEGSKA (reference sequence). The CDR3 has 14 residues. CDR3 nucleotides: TGCAGTGCTAGTTTGGCTAGCGGGAGCTGGGAGCAGTACTTC. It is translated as CSASLASGSWEQYF.

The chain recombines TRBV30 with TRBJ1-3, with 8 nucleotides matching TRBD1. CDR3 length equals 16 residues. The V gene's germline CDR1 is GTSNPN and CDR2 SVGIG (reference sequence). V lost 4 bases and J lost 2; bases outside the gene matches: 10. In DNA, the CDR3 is TGTGCCTGGACTTCCCCGGACAGGGCGACTGGAAACACCATATATTTT. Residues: CAWTSPDRATGNTIYF.

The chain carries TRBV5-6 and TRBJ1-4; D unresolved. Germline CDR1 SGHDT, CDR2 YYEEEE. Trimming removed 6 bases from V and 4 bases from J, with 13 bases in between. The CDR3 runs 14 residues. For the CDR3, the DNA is TGTGCCAGCACCATTTCCGGGATTAATGAAAAACTGTTTTTT. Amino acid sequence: CASTISGINEKLFF.

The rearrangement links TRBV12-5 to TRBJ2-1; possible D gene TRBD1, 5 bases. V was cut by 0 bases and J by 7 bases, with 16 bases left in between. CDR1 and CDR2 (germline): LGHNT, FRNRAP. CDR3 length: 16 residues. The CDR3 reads CASGLVTVRVENEQFF. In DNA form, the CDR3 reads TGTGCTAGTGGTTTGGTAACCGTCAGGGTGGAGAATGAGCAGTTCTTC.

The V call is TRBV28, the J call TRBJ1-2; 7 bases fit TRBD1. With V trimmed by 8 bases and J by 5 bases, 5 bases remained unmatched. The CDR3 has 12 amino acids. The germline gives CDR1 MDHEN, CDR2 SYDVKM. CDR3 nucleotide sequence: TGTGCCAGCTCAGGGACAGCGTATGGCTACACCTTC. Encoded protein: CASSGTAYGYTF.